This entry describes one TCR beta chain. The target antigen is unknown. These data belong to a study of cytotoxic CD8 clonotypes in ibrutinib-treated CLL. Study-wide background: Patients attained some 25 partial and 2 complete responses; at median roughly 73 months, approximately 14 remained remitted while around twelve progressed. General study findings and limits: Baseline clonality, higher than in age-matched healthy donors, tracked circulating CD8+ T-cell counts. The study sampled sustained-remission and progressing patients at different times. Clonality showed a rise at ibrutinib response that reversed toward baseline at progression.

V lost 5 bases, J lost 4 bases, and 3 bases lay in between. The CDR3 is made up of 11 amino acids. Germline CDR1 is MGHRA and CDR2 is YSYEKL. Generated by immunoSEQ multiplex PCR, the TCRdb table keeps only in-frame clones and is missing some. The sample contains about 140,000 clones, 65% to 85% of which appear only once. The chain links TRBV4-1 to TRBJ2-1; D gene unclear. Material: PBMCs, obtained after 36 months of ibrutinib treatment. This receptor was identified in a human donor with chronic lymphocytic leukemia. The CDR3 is CASSSYNEQFF. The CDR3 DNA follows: TGCGCCAGCAGCAGTTACAATGAGCAGTTCTTC.